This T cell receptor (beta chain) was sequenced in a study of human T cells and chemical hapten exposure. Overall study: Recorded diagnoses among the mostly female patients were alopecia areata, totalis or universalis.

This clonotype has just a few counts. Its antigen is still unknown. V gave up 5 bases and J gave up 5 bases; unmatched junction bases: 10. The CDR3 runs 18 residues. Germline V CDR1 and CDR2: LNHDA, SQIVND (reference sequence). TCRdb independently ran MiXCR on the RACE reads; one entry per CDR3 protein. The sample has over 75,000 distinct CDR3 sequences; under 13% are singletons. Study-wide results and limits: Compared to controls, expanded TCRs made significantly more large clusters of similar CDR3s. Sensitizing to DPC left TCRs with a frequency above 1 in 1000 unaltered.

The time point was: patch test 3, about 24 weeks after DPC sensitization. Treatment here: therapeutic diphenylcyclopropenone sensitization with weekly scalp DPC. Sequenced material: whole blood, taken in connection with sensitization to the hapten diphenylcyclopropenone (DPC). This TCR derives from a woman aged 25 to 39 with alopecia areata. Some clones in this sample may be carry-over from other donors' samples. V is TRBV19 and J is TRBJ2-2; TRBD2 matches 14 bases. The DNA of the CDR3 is TGTGCCAGTAGTCTACAGCCTCGGACTAGCGGGGGGACCGGGGAGCTGTTTTTT. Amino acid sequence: CASSLQPRTSGGTGELFF.